This T cell receptor (beta chain) was recovered during a study of T-cell memory formation after mild COVID-19. Via MiXCR, TCRdb re-called the 5' RACE reads, giving one row per CDR3 protein. The data contain roughly 310,000 distinct CDR3 sequences, approximately 15% of them singletons. Germline CDR1 reads LGHNA; CDR2 reads YSLEER. The CDR3 contains 17 residues. Trimming removed 0 bases at V and 5 bases at J, with 19 bases between. The rearrangement uses TRBV4-3 and TRBJ2-5; D gene uncertain. The sample comprised PBMCs or a T cell subset sorted from them (not recorded which). The source is a man younger than 35 who had mild COVID-19 (a few samples of this study predate the infection). Cell type and time point are not known. The CDR3 DNA is TGCGCCAGCAGCCAAGAAGCCGTCCTGGGCCAGGTTGAGACCCAGTACTTC. Its protein product is CASSQEAVLGQVETQYF.